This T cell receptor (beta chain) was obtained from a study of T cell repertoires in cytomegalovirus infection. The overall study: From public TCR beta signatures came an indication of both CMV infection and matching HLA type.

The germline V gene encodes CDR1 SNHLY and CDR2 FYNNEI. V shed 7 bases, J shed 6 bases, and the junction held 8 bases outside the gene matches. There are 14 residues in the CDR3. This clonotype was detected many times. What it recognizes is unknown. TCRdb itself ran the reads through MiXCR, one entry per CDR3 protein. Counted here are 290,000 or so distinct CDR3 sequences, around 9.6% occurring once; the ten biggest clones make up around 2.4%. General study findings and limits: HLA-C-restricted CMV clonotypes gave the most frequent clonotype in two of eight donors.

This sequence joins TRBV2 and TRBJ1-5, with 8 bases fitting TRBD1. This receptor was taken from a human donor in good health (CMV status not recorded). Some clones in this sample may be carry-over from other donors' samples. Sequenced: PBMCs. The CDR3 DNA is TGTGCCAGCACGACGGACAGGGTGGGTCAGCCCCAGCATTTT. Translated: CASTTDRVGQPQHF.